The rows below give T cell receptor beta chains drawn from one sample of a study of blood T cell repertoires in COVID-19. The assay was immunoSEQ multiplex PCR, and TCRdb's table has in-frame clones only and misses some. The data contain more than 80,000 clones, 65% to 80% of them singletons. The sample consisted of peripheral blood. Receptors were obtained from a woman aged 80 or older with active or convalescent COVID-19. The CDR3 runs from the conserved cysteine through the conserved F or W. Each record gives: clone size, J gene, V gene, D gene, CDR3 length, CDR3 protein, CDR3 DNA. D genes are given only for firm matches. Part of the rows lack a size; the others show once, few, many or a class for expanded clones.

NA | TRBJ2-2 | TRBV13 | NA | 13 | CASSSERSGELFF | TGTGCCAGCAGCTCCGAGCGTTCCGGGGAGCTGTTTTTT
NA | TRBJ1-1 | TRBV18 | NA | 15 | CASSPGGRWNTEAFF | TGTGCCAGCTCACCAGGGGGCAGGTGGAACACTGAAGCTTTCTTT
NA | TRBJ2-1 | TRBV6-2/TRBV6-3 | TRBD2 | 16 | CASSYFVVAGRNEQFF | TGTGCCAGCAGTTACTTCGTCGTAGCGGGGAGGAATGAGCAGTTCTTC
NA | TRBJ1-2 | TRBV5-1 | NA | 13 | CASGRTVLDGYTF | TGCGCCAGCGGACGGACAGTCCTTGATGGCTACACCTTC
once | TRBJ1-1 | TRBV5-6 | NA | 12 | CASSFLGDEAFF | TGTGCCAGCAGCTTTCTCGGGGATGAAGCTTTCTTT
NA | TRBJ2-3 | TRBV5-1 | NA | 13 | CASTPGLDDTQYF | TGCGCCAGCACACCGGGACTGGATGATACGCAGTATTTT
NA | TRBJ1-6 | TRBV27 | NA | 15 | CASSLGWRGNSPLHF | TGTGCCAGCAGTTTAGGGTGGAGGGGTAATTCACCCCTCCACTTT
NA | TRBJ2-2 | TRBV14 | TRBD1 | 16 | CASSQARTGNTGELFF | TGTGCCAGCAGCCAAGCCCGGACAGGGAACACCGGGGAGCTGTTTTTT
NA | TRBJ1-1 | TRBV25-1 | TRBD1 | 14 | CASRGTGTNTEAFF | TGTGCCAGCAGGGGGACAGGGACGAACACTGAAGCTTTCTTT
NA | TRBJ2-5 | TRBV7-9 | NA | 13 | CASSPLQVETQYF | TGTGCCAGCAGCCCGCTACAGGTAGAGACCCAGTACTTC
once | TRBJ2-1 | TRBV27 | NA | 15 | CASSRAGGGYNEQFF | TGTGCCAGCAGCCGTGCGGGCGGTGGATACAATGAGCAGTTCTTC
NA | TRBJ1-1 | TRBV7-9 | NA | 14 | CASSSGQMNTEAFF | TGTGCCAGCAGCTCCGGACAGATGAACACTGAAGCTTTCTTT
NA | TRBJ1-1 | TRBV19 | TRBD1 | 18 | CASSIPHLTGAMNTEAFF | TGTGCCAGTAGTATCCCCCACTTGACAGGGGCGATGAACACTGAAGCTTTCTTT
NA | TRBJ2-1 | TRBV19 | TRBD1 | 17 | CATCRTFRTGLCNEQFF | TGTGCCACCTGCAGAACGTTCAGGACAGGGCTCTGCAATGAGCAGTTCTTC
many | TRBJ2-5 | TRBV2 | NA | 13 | CASSERGQETQYF | TGTGCCAGCAGTGAACGGGGGCAAGAGACCCAGTACTTC
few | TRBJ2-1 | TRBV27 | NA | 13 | CASSLTVHNEQFF | TGTGCCAGCAGTCTGACAGTTCACAATGAGCAGTTCTTC
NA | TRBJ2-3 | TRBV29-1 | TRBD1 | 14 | CSPPPGQDTDTQYF | TGCAGCCCTCCCCCGGGACAGGACACAGATACGCAGTATTTT
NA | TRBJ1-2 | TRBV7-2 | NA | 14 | CASSLDRQGDGYTF | TGTGCCAGCAGCTTAGATCGGCAGGGCGATGGCTACACCTTC
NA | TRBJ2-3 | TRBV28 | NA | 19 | CASSSPPSIPRLSTDTQYF | TGTGCCAGCAGTTCCCCCCCCTCTATTCCGCGGCTGAGCACAGATACGCAGTATTTT
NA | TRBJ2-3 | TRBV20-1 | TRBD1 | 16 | CSASPLRDDREDTQYF | TGCAGTGCTAGTCCCCTCAGGGACGACAGGGAAGATACGCAGTATTTT
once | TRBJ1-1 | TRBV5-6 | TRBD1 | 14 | CASYPWTGYTEAFF | TGTGCCAGCTACCCATGGACAGGGTACACTGAAGCTTTCTTT
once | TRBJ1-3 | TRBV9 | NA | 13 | CASSDSSGNTIYF | TGTGCCAGCAGCGATAGCTCTGGAAACACCATATATTTT
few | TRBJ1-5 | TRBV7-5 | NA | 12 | CARSSTGYAQHF | TGTGCCAGAAGCTCCACGGGGTACGCCCAGCATTTT
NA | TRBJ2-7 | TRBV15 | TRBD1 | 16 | CATSRVKGAITYEQYF | TGTGCCACCAGCAGAGTGAAGGGGGCAATTACCTACGAGCAGTACTTC
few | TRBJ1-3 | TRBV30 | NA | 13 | CAWTSSSGNTIYF | TGTGCCTGGACTTCCTCGTCTGGAAACACCATATATTTT
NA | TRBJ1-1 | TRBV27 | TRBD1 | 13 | CASSHPTGAEAFF | TGTGCCAGCAGTCACCCGACAGGGGCTGAAGCTTTCTTT
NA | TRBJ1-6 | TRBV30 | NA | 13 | CAWSRQGLSPLHF | TGTGCCTGGAGTAGGCAGGGACTTTCACCCCTCCACTTT
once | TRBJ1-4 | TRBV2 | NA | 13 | CASRVGYNEKLFF | TGTGCCAGCCGAGTGGGCTATAATGAAAAACTGTTTTTT
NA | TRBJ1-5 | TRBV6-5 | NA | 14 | CASSYRGGNQPQHF | TGTGCCAGCAGTTACCGGGGGGGAAATCAGCCCCAGCATTTT
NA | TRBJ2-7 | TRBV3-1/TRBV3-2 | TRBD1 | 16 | CASSHFAGQGPYEQYF | TGTGCCAGCAGCCATTTCGCGGGACAGGGACCCTACGAGCAGTACTTC
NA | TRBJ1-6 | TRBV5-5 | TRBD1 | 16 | CASSTARQGSNSPLHF | TGTGCCAGCAGCACCGCCCGACAGGGATCTAATTCACCCCTCCACTTT
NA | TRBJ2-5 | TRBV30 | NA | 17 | CAWSMKGGARYQETQYF | TGTGCCTGGAGTATGAAGGGCGGGGCCAGGTACCAAGAGACCCAGTACTTC
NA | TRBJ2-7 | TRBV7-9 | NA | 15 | CASSLGIGGSYEQYF | TGTGCCAGCAGCTTAGGTATAGGGGGCTCCTACGAGCAGTACTTC
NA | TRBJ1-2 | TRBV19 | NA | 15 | CASTREGSTSYGYTF | TGTGCCAGCACTCGGGAGGGCTCGACGTCCTATGGCTACACCTTC
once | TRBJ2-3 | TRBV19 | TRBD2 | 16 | CASSDIAGGPTDTQYF | TGTGCCAGTAGTGACATAGCGGGGGGCCCCACAGATACGCAGTATTTT
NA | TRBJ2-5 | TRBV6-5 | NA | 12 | CASARSQETQYF | TGTGCCAGCGCCCGGTCTCAAGAGACCCAGTACTTC
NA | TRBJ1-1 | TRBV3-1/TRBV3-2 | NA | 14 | CASSQDIRLTEAFF | TGTGCCAGCAGCCAAGATATTCGACTCACTGAAGCTTTCTTT
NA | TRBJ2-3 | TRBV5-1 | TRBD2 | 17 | CASSLMVGGGRTDTQYF | TGCGCCAGCAGCTTGATGGTTGGCGGGGGGCGCACAGATACGCAGTATTTT
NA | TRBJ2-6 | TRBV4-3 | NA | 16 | CASSQDWESGANVLTF | TGCGCCAGCAGCCAAGATTGGGAGTCTGGGGCCAACGTCCTGACTTTC
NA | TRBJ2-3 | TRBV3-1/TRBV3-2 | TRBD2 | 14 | CASSQDSAGGTQYF | TGTGCCAGCAGCCAAGATTCCGCGGGAGGTACGCAGTATTTT
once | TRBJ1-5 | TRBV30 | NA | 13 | CAWTGQLNQPQHF | TGTGCCTGGACTGGGCAGCTCAATCAGCCCCAGCATTTT
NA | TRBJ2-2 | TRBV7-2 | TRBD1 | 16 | CASSLRDRGRTGELFF | TGTGCCAGCAGCTTAAGGGACAGGGGGCGCACCGGGGAGCTGTTTTTT
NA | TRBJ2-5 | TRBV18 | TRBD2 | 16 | CASSHSAGGSLETQYF | TGTGCCAGCTCACACTCGGCGGGGGGATCCTTAGAGACCCAGTACTTC
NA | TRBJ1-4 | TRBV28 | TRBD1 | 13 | CASRGQINEKLFF | TGTGCCAGCAGGGGACAGATTAATGAAAAACTGTTTTTT
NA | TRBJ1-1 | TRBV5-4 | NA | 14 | CASSKDTYNTEAFF | TGTGCCAGCAGCAAAGACACGTACAACACTGAAGCTTTCTTT
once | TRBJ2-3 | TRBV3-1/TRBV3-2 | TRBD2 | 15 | CASSLIAGGPDTQYF | TGTGCCAGCAGCCTAATAGCGGGGGGCCCAGATACGCAGTATTTT
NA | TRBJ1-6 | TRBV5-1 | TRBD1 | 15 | CASSLSGQGNSPLHF | TGCGCCAGCAGCTTGTCGGGACAGGGAAATTCACCCCTCCACTTT
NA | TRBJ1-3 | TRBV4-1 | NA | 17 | CASSQGYGRGSGNTIYF | TGCGCCAGCAGCCAAGGTTACGGCAGGGGCTCTGGAAACACCATATATTTT
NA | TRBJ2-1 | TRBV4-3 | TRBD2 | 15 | CASSPTSGGKNEQFF | TGCGCCAGCAGCCCGACTAGCGGGGGGAAGAATGAGCAGTTCTTC
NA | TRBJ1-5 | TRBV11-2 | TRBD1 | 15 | CASSPRTGDNQPQHF | TGTGCCAGCAGCCCCAGGACAGGGGACAATCAGCCCCAGCATTTT
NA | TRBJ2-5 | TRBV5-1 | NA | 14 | CASSLASGYETQYF | TGCGCCAGCAGCTTGGCATCGGGGTACGAGACCCAGTACTTC
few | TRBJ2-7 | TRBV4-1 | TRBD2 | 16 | CASRVSAGGLGYEQYF | TGCGCCAGCAGGGTGTCGGCGGGGGGGCTTGGCTACGAGCAGTACTTC
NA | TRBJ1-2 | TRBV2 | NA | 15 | CASSESPRANYGYTF | TGTGCCAGCAGTGAATCCCCCCGAGCTAACTATGGCTACACCTTC